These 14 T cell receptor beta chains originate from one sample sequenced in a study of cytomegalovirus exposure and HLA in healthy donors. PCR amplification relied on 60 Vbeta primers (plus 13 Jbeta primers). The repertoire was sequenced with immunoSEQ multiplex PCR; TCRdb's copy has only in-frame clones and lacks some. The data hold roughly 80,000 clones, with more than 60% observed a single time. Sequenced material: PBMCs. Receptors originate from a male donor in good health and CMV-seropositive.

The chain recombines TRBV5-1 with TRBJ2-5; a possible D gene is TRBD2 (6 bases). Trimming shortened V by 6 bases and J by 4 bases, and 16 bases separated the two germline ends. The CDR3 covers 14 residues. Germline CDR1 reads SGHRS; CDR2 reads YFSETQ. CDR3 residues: CASNGRELVETQYF. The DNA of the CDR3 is TGCGCCAGCAATGGGCGGGAATTAGTAGAGACCCAGTACTTC.

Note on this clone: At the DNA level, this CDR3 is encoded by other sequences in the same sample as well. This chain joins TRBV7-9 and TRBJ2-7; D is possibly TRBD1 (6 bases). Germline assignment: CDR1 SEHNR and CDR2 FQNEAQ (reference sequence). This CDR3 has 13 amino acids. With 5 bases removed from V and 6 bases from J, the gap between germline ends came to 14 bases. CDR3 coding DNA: TGTGCCAGCAGCCTACAGGGTACGGGCGAGCAGTACTTC. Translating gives CASSLQGTGEQYF.

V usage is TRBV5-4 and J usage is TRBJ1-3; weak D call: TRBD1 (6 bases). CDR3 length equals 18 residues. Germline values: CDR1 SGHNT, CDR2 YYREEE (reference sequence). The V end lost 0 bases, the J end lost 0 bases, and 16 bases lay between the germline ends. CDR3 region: CASSLGGQRTHSGNTIYF. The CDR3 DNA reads TGTGCCAGCAGCTTGGGCGGACAGAGAACCCACTCTGGAAACACCATATATTTT.

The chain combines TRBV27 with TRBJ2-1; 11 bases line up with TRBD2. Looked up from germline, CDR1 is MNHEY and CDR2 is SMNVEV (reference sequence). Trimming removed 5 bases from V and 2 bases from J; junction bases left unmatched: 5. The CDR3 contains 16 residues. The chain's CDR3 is CASSLTSGRPYNEQFF. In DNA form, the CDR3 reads TGTGCCAGCAGTCTAACTAGCGGGAGACCCTACAATGAGCAGTTCTTC.

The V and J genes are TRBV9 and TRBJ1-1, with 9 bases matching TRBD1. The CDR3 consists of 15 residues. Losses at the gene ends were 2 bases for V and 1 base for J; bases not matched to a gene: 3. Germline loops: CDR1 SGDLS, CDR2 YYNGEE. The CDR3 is CASSVLGQGNTEAFF. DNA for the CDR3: TGTGCCAGCAGCGTCCTGGGACAGGGGAACACTGAAGCTTTCTTT. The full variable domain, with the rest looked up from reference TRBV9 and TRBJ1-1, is DSGVTQTPKHLITATGQRVTLRCSPRSGDLSVYWYQQSLDQGLQFLIQYYNGEERAKGNILERFSAQQFPDLHSELNLSSLELGDSALYFCASSVLGQGNTEAFFGQGTRLTVV.

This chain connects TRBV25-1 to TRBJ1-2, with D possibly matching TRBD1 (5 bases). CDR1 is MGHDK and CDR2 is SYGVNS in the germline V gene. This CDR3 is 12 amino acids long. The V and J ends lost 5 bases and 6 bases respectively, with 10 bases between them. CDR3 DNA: TGTGCCAGCAGTTGGCAGGGTGATGGCTACACCTTC. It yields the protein CASSWQGDGYTF.

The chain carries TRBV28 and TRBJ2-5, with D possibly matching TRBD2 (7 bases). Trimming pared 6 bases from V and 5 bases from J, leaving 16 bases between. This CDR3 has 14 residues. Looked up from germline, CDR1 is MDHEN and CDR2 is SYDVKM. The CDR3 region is CASRPSGGRETQYF. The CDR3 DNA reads TGTGCCAGCAGGCCCTCGGGGGGCAGGGAGACCCAGTACTTC.

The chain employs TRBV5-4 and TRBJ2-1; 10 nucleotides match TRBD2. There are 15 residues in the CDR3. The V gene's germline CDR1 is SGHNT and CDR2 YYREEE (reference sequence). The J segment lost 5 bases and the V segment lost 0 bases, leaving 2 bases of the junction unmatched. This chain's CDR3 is CASSLASGSNNEQFF. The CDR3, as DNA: TGTGCCAGCAGCTTGGCTAGCGGGAGTAACAATGAGCAGTTCTTC.

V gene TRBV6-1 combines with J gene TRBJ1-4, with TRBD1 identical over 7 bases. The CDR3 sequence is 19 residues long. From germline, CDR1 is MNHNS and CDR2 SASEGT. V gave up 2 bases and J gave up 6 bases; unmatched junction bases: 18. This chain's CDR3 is CASSEWAGGYLVSDEKLFF. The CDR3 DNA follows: TGTGCCAGCAGTGAATGGGCAGGGGGTTATCTTGTTTCGGATGAAAAACTGTTTTTT.

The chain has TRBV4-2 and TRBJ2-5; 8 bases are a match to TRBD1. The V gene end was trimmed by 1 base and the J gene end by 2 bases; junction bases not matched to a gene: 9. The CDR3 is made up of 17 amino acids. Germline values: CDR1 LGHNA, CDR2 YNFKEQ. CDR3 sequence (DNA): TGTGCCAGCAGCCAAGCGTGGACAGGGTATGGGCAAGAGACCCAGTACTTC. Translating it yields CASSQAWTGYGQETQYF.

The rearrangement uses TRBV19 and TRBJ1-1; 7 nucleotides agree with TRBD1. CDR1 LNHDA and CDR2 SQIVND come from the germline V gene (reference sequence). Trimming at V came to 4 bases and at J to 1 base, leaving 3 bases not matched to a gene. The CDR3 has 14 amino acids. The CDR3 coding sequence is TGTGCCAGTAGTAGCAGACAGGGGAACACTGAAGCTTTCTTT. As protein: CASSSRQGNTEAFF.

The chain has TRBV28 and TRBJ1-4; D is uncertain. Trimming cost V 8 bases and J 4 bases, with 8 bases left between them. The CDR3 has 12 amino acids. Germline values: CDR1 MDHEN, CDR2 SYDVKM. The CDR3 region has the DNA TGTGCCAGCGTCTCTTATAATGAAAAACTGTTTTTT. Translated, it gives CASVSYNEKLFF.

CDR3 DNA: TGTGCCAGCAGTTACTGCCTAGCGGGGGGGGAGCAGTACTTC. Residues: CASSYCLAGGEQYF. V gene TRBV6-6 combines with J gene TRBJ2-7, with 12 nucleotides matching TRBD2. Germline trimming cut 1 base from V and 7 bases from J; bases unmatched to any gene: 2. Germline V gene data show CDR1 as MNHNY and CDR2 as SVGAGI (reference sequence). The CDR3 consists of 14 residues.

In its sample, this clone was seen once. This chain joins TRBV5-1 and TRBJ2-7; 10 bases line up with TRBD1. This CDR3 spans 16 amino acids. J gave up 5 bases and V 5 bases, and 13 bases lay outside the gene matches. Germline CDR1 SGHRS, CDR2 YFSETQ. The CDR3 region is CASSSQTGTGVDEQYF. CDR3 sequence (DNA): TGCGCCAGCAGTTCTCAGACCGGGACAGGGGTTGACGAGCAGTACTTC.